This record concerns one TCR beta chain sequence. This sample was included in a study of radiotherapy plus CTLA-4 blockade in lung cancer. Profiled with immunoSEQ multiplex PCR; TCRdb holds only in-frame clones, not every one. This table has tens of thousands of clones, about 69% appearing once. Chemo-refractory metastatic non-small-cell lung cancer patients received focal radiation with ipilimumab CTLA-4 blockade. The CDR3 contains 14 residues. CDR1 is MGHRA, CDR2 YSYEKL, per germline. V was cut by 1 base and J by 3 bases, with 9 bases left in between. The sequences come from peripheral blood, collected from a patient treated with radiotherapy plus ipilimumab. This receptor was taken from a human donor with non-small cell lung cancer that progressed on radiotherapy plus ipilimumab. The chain combines TRBV4-1 with TRBJ1-2; maybe TRBD1 (5 bases). The CDR3 DNA follows: TGCGCCAGCAGCCAAGTCGGGACGGACTATGGCTACACCTTC. It translates to CASSQVGTDYGYTF.